This TCR beta chain was retrieved from a study of T cells in Graves' hyperthyroidism and ophthalmopathy. TCR beta CDR3 sequences were amplified from RNA transcripts. The HTBI primer set drove a first-round RT-PCR of the TCR CDR3. Each CDR3 protein is one row after TCRdb ran MiXCR on the multiplex PCR reads. This sample has 650,000 to 800,000 distinct CDR3 sequences, with 45% found just once. This clonotype was recorded a few times. Germline lookup yields CDR1 SGHTA and CDR2 FQGNSA. This CDR3 contains 15 residues. V was shortened by 6 bases and J by 2 bases, with 16 bases between the two germline ends. J is TRBJ2-5 and V is TRBV7-2; no definite D call. The clonotype originates from an adult man with Graves' disease, either hyperthyroidism or ophthalmopathy (not recorded which). Sequencing was performed on peripheral blood or thyroid tissue (not recorded which). CDR3 in DNA: TGTGCCAGCAGTCCAATGGGAAGGGATCAAGAGACCCAGTACTTC. It codes for CASSPMGRDQETQYF.